This is a list of T cell receptor beta chains from one sample in a study of T cells in Graves' hyperthyroidism and ophthalmopathy. TCRdb re-called the multiplex PCR reads with MiXCR, one entry per CDR3 protein. The table includes hundreds of thousands of distinct CDR3 sequences, 14% detected once. Source material: blood. The receptors were gathered from a woman aged 18 to 35 with Graves' hyperthyroidism. CDR3s include the opening cysteine and the closing phenylalanine or tryptophan. Fields, in order: V gene, D gene, CDR3 protein. D genes are given only for firm matches.

TRBV19 | NA | CASSRRVNQPQHF
TRBV7-9 | NA | CASSFYICSAPGPPNNEQFF
TRBV6-1 | NA | CASSSSLDNIQYF
TRBV6-1 | NA | CASRTNRDNVLTF
TRBV20-1 | NA | CSARPQGTNTEAFF
TRBV11-2 | TRBD1 | CASSLAPGQGDGNEQFF
TRBV28 | NA | CASTNPGRENTEAFF
TRBV11-3 | TRBD1 | CASSFAGTGGMSGANVLTF
TRBV6-2/TRBV6-3 | NA | CASTNPGDEVTEAFF
TRBV13 | NA | CASSRVLNEQFF
TRBV7-3 | NA | CASSLTPTGGTEAFF
TRBV5-1 | TRBD1 | CASSLGAGGGFTEAFF
TRBV7-9 | NA | CASRPGLTITDTQYF
TRBV13 | NA | CASSLRPHGNEQFF
TRBV15 | NA | CATSRDMTDYGYEQYF